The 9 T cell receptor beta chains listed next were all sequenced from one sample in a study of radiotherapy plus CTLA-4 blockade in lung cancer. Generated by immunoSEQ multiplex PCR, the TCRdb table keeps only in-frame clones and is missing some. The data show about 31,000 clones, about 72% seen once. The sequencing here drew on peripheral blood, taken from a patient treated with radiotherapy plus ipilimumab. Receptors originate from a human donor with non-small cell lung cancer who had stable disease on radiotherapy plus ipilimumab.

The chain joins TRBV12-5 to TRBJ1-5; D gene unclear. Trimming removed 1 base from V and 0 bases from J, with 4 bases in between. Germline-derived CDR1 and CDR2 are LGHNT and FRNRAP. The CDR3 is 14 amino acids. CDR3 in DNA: TGTGCTAGTGGTTTGGCCTATAGCAATCAGCCCCAGCATTTT. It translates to CASGLAYSNQPQHF. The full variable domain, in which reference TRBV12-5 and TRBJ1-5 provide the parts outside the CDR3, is DARVTQTPRHKVTEMGQEVTMRCQPILGHNTVFWYRQTMMQGLELLAYFRNRAPLDDSGMPKDRFSAEMPDATLATLKIQPSEPRDSAVYFCASGLAYSNQPQHFGDGTRLSIL.

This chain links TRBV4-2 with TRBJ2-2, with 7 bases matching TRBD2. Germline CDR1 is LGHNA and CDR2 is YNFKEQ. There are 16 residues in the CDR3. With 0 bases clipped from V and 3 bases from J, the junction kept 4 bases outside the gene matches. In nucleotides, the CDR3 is TGTGCCAGCAGCCAAGATACGGGGGGAGACACCGGGGAGCTGTTTTTT. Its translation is CASSQDTGGDTGELFF.

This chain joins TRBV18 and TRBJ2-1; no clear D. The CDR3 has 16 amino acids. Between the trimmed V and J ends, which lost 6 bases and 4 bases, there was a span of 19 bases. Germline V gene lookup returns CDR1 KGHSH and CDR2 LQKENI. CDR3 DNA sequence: TGTGCCAGCTCTCCTCTATACCGATATGGGTACAATGAGCAGTTCTTC. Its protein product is CASSPLYRYGYNEQFF.

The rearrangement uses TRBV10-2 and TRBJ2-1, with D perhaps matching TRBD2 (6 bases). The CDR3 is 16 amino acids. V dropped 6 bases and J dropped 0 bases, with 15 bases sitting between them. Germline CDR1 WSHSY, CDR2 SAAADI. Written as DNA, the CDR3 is TGCGCCAGCAGGAGGAGGCGGGGCAGCTCCTACAATGAGCAGTTCTTC. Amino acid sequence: CASRRRRGSSYNEQFF.

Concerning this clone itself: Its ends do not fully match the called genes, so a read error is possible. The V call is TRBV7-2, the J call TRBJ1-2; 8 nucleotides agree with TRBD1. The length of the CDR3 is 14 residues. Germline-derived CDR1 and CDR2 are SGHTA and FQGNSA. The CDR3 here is CASRLDRGHYGYTF. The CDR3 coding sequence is TGTGCCAGCAGATTAGACAGGGGCCACTATGGCTACACCTTC.

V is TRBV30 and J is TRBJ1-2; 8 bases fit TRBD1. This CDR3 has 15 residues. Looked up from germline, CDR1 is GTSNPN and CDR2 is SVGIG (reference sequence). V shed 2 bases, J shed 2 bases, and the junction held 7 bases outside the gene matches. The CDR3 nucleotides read TGTGCCTGGAGTATGATCGACAGGGGCAACTATGGCTACACCTTC. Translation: CAWSMIDRGNYGYTF.

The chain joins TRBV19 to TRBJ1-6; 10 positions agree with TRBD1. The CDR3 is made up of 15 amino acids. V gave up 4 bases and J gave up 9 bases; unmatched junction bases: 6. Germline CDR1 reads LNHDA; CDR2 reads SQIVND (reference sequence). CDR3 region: CASSTTGGYGSPLHF. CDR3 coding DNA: TGTGCCAGTAGTACGACAGGGGGCTATGGTTCACCCCTCCACTTT.

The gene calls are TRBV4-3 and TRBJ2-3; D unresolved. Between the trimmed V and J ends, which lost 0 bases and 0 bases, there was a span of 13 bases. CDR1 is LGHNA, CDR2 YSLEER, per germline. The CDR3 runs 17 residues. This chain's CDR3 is CASSQEASITSTDTQYF. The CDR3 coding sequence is TGCGCCAGCAGCCAAGAAGCATCTATAACTAGCACAGATACGCAGTATTTT.

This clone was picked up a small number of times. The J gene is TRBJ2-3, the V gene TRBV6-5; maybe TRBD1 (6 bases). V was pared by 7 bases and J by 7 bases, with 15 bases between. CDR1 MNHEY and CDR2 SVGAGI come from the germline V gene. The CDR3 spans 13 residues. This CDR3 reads CASTTGLGNTQYF. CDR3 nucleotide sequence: TGTGCCAGCACCACAGGGCTGGGGAATACGCAGTATTTT.